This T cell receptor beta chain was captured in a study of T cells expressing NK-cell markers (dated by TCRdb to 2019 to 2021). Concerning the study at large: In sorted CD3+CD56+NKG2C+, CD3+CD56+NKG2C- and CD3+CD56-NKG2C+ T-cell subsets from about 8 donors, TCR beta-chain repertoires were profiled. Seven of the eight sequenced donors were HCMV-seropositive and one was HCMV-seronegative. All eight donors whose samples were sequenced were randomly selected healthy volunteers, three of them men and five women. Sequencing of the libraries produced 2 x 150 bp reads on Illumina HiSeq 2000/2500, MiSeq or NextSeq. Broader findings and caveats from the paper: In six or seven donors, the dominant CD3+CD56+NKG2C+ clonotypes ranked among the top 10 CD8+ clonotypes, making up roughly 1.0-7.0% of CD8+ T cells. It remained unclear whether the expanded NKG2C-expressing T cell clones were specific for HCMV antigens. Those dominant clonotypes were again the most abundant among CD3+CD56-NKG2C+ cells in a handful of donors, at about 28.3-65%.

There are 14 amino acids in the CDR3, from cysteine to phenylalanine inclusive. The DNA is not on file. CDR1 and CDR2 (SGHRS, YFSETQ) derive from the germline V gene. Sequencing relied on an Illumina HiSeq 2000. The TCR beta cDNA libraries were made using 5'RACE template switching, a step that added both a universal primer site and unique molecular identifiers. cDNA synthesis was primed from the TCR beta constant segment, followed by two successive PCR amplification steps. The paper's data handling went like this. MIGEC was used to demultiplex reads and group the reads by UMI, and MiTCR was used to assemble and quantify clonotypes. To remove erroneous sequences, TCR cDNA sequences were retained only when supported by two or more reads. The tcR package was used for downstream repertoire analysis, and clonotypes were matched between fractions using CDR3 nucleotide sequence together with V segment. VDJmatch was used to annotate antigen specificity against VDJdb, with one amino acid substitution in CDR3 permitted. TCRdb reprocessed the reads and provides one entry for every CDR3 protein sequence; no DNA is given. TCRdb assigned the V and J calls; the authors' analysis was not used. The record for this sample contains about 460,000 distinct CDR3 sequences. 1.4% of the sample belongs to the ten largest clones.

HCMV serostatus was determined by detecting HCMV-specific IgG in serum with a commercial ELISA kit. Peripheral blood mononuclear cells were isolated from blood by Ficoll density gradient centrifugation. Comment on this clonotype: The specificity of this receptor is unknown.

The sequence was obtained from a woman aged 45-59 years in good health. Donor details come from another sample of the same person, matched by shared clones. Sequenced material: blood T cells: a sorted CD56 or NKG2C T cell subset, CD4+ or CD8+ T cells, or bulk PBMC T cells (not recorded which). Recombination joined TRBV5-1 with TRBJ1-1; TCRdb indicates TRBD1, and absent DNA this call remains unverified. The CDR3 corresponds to CASSLEARATEAFF. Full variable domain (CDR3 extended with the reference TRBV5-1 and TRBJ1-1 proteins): KAGVTQTPRYLIKTRGQQVTLSCSPISGHRSVSWYQQTPGQGLQFLFEYFSETQRNKGNFPGRFSGRQFSNSRSEMNVSTLELGDSALYLCASSLEARATEAFFGQGTRLTVV.